This TCR beta chain derives from a study of cytomegalovirus exposure and HLA in healthy donors. Profiled with immunoSEQ multiplex PCR; TCRdb holds only in-frame clones, not every one. The sample lists roughly 130,000 clones; 86% were seen once. Germline V gene data show CDR1 as LGHNT and CDR2 as FRNRAP. The CDR3 is 16 residues long. Germline trimming cut 6 bases from V and 3 bases from J; bases unmatched to any gene: 9. Notes on the study in general: Overall, approximately 150 TCR beta chains were annotated as cytomegalovirus-associated. One later analysis, an examination of the 120 validation repertoires, found that first-cohort TCR clusters tended to co-occur in them.

Note on this clone: Its antigen is undetermined.

This chain connects TRBV12-5 to TRBJ2-1; 9 positions agree with TRBD1. This TCR derives from a man younger than 35 in good health and CMV-seronegative. Sequenced material: PBMCs. As DNA, the CDR3 is TGTGCTAGTGGATGGACAGGGGCGGTACTCTACAATGAGCAGTTCTTC. As protein: CASGWTGAVLYNEQFF.